This T cell receptor (beta chain) is from a study of cytomegalovirus exposure and HLA in healthy donors. Broader study findings: While the bulk of TCR sequences proved rare, some public TCRs turned up in many donors.

A word on this clone: Its target is not known.

Only in-frame clones appear in the TCRdb table, and some are missing; sequencing was by immunoSEQ multiplex PCR. The sample lists approximately 210,000 clones; around 90% were seen once. The CDR3 loop spans 13 amino acids. CDR1 and CDR2 (germline): SQVTM, ANQGSEA. V shed 7 bases and J shed 10 bases, with 20 bases lying between them. The specimen was PBMCs. J is TRBJ2-1 and V is TRBV29-1; TRBD1 might be the D (6 bases). This TCR was recovered from a woman in her late teens or twenties in good health and CMV-seronegative. DNA of the CDR3: TGCAGCGCCCGCCCCACCACGACAGGCGAGCAGTTCTTC. This encodes CSARPTTTGEQFF.